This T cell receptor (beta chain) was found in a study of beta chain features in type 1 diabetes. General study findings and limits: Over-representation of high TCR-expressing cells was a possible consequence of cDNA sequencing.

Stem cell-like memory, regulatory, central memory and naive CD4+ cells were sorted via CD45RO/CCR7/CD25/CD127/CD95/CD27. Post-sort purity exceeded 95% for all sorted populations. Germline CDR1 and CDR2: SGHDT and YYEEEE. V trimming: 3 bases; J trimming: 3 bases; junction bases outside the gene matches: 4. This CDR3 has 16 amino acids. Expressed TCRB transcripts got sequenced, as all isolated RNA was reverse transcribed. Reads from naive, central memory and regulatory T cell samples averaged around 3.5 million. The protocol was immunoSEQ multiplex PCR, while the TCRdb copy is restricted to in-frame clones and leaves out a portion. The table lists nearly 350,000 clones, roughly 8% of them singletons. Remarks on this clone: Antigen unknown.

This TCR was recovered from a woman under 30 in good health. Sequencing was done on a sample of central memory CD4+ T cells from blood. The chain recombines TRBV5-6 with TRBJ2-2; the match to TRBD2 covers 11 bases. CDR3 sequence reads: CASSSPGLADTGELFF. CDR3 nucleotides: TGTGCCAGCAGCTCTCCGGGACTAGCGGACACCGGGGAGCTGTTTTTT.